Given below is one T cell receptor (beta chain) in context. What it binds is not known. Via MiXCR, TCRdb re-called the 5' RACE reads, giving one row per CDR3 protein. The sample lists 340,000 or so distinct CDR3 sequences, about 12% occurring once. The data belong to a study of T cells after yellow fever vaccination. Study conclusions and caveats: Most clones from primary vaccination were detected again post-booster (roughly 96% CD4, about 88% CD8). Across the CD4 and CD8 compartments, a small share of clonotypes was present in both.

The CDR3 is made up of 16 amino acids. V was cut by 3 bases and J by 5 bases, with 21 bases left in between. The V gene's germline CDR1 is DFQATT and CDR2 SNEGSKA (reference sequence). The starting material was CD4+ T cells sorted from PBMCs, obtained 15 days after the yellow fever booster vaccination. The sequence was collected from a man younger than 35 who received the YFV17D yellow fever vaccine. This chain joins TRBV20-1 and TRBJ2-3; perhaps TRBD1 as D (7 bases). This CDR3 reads CSASKGGGSTVDTQYF. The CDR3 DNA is TGCAGTGCTAGTAAAGGAGGGGGCAGCACGGTAGATACGCAGTATTTT.